This passage covers 14 T cell receptor beta chains from one sample sequenced in a study of T cell repertoires in cytomegalovirus infection. TCRdb passed the reads through MiXCR, listing each CDR3 protein once. The sample carries under 200,000 distinct CDR3 sequences, roughly 9.8% recorded once. Sequencing used PBMCs. The receptors were sampled from a human donor in good health (CMV status not recorded). Some clones in this sample may be carry-over from other donors' samples.

This clonotype was seen only a few times. This chain connects TRBV20-1 to TRBJ1-2, with D possibly being TRBD1 (6 bases). CDR1 is DFQATT, CDR2 SNEGSKA, per germline (reference sequence). CDR3 length: 13 residues. V was pared by 4 bases and J by 4 bases, with 13 bases between. In DNA, the CDR3 is TGCAGTGCTATTCAGGGGAATCTCTATGGCTACACCTTC. Protein sequence: CSAIQGNLYGYTF.

In this sample, this clonotype turned up many times. The V call is TRBV7-2, the J call TRBJ2-2; the D call may be TRBD1 or TRBD2 (5 bases each). Germline CDR1 is SGHTA and CDR2 is FQGNSA. This CDR3 has 14 amino acids. V lost 5 bases to trimming and J lost 4 bases, with 11 bases between them. Written as DNA, the CDR3 is TGTGCCAGCAGCCCCGAGAGGGGCACCGGGGAGCTGTTTTTT. This encodes CASSPERGTGELFF.

Worth noting for this clonotype: Given a much more abundant clone one base away, this may be a read error. In nucleotides, the CDR3 is TGTGCCAGCAGTGAAGCTTGGACAGTGCCAGTCCCCTACAATGAGCAGTTCTTC. As protein: CASSEAWTVPVPYNEQFF. This rearrangement joins TRBV2 to TRBJ2-1; possible D gene TRBD1, 6 bases. Germline V gene sequence: CDR1 SNHLY, CDR2 FYNNEI. The V end was cut by 0 bases, the J end by 2 bases, with 17 bases between. The CDR3 has 18 amino acids.

The chain carries TRBV15 and TRBJ2-5, with D hard to call. This CDR3 has 12 amino acids. With 4 bases removed from V and 3 bases from J, the gap between germline ends came to 6 bases. CDR1 and CDR2 (germline): LNHNV, YYDKDF (reference sequence). CDR3: CATSKDKETQYF. The CDR3 DNA reads as TGTGCCACCAGCAAGGATAAAGAGACCCAGTACTTC.

This sequence joins TRBV11-3 and TRBJ2-2, with 12 bases aligning to TRBD2. The germline V gene has CDR1 SGHNT and CDR2 YENEEA. The CDR3 totals 15 residues. With 5 bases clipped from V and 7 bases from J, the junction kept 5 bases outside the gene matches. The CDR3 coding sequence is TGTGCCAGCAGCCTCGGACTAGCGGGGATCGGGGAGCTGTTTTTT. It encodes CASSLGLAGIGELFF. Drawing the rest from reference TRBV11-3 and TRBJ2-2, the complete variable domain is EAGVVQSPRYKIIEKKQPVAFWCNPISGHNTLYWYLQNLGQGPELLIRYENEEAVDDSQLPKDRFSAERLKGVDSTLKIQPAELGDSAVYLCASSLGLAGIGELFFGEGSRLTVL.

This clonotype turned up a few times. The rearrangement links TRBV28 to TRBJ1-5; 7 nucleotides match TRBD1. CDR1 MDHEN and CDR2 SYDVKM come from the germline V gene. The CDR3 has 14 residues. V lost 11 bases and J lost 3; bases outside the gene matches: 10. CDR3 residues: CAWEGQVTNQPQHF. Written as DNA, the CDR3 is TGTGCCTGGGAAGGACAGGTAACCAATCAGCCCCAGCATTTT. Full variable domain (missing parts from reference TRBV28 and TRBJ1-5): DVKVTQSSRYLVKRTGEKVFLECVQDMDHENMFWYRQDPGLGLRLIYFSYDVKMKEKGDIPEGYSVSREKKERFSLILESASTNQTSMYLCAWEGQVTNQPQHFGDGTRLSIL.

This clonotype was picked up a small number of times. This chain connects TRBV11-2 to TRBJ1-6; TRBD1 matches 9 bases. Germline-derived CDR1 and CDR2 are SGHAT and FQNNGV. CDR3 length: 16 amino acids. With V trimmed by 4 bases and J by 6 bases, 7 bases remained unmatched. This CDR3 is CASSWDREVTNSPLHF. The CDR3 nucleotides are TGTGCCAGCAGCTGGGACAGGGAGGTAACTAATTCACCCCTCCACTTT.

This clonotype was detected ten times or more. V and J are TRBV7-8 and TRBJ1-1; 7 bases agree with TRBD1. The V gene's germline CDR1 is SGHVS and CDR2 FQNEAQ. This CDR3 spans 14 amino acids. J gave up 3 bases and V 5 bases, and 6 bases lay outside the gene matches. DNA for the CDR3: TGTGCCAGCAGCCCCCGGGACAGCTACACTGAAGCTTTCTTT. This gives the protein CASSPRDSYTEAFF.

A few counts support this clonotype. The V call is TRBV28, the J call TRBJ1-2; TRBD1 is a possible D gene (5 bases). This CDR3 has 16 residues. Germline-derived CDR1 and CDR2 are MDHEN and SYDVKM. DNA for the CDR3: TGTGCAACAGCAAGTCCCCGAGGACAATCAAGATATGGCTACACCTTC. It encodes CATASPRGQSRYGYTF.

This clonotype was recorded many times. The chain links TRBV7-8 to TRBJ1-4, with TRBD1 as a possible D gene (5 bases). The germline CDR1 and CDR2 sequences are SGHVS and FQNEAQ. Trimming cost V 3 bases and J 6 bases, with 8 bases left between them. This CDR3 spans 13 amino acids. The CDR3 spells CASSFRVHEKLFF. The CDR3 nucleotides read TGTGCCAGCAGCTTCAGGGTACATGAAAAACTGTTTTTT.

In its sample, this clonotype was seen a few times. J is TRBJ1-5 and V is TRBV19, with 10 nucleotides matching TRBD1. Germline assignment: CDR1 LNHDA and CDR2 SQIVND (reference sequence). V gave up 4 bases and J gave up 5 bases; unmatched junction bases: 2. CDR3 size: 14 residues. CDR3 DNA sequence: TGTGCCAGTAGTACCGGGACAGGGGATCAGCCCCAGCATTTT. Translating gives CASSTGTGDQPQHF.

This clonotype was seen at least ten times. The chain combines TRBV28 with TRBJ1-6; weak D call: TRBD1 (5 bases). Germline CDR1 is MDHEN and CDR2 is SYDVKM. V dropped 10 bases and J dropped 5 bases, with 15 bases sitting between them. The CDR3 consists of 14 residues. The CDR3 reads CATKGTVNNSPLHF. The CDR3 DNA reads TGTGCCACCAAGGGGACGGTGAATAATTCACCCCTCCACTTT.

This rearrangement joins TRBV6-2 or TRBV6-3 to TRBJ2-2; the D is unclear. The CDR3 covers 14 residues. V was trimmed by 2 bases and J by 4 bases, leaving 8 bases between them. Per the germline V gene, CDR1 is MNHEY and CDR2 is SVGEGT. CDR3 residues: CASSYVGITGELFF. The CDR3 nucleotides are TGTGCCAGCAGTTACGTGGGAATCACCGGGGAGCTGTTTTTT.

The chain couples TRBV29-1 to TRBJ1-1; TRBD1 matches at 7 bases. V trimming: 6 bases; J trimming: 5 bases; junction bases outside the gene matches: 6. Germline loops: CDR1 SQVTM, CDR2 ANQGSEA. This CDR3 is built from 12 residues. CDR3: CSVLDRVTEAFF. CDR3 nucleotides: TGCAGCGTCCTCGACAGGGTGACTGAAGCTTTCTTT. The full variable domain, in which reference TRBV29-1 and TRBJ1-1 provide the parts outside the CDR3, is SAVISQKPSRDICQRGTSLTIQCQVDSQVTMMFWYRQQPGQSLTLIATANQGSEATYESGFVIDKFPISRPNLTFSTLTVSNMSPEDSSIYLCSVLDRVTEAFFGQGTRLTVV.